This TCR beta chain originates from a study of blood T cell repertoires in COVID-19. About the study: Acute and convalescent COVID-19 specimens originated in the United States, Italy and Spain. PBMCs, B-cell-depleted T cells, or T cells provided the cDNA or gDNA that made up the material.

The CDR3 length is 16 residues. CDR1 is LGHDT, CDR2 YNNKEL, per germline (reference sequence). V shed 1 base, J shed 4 bases, and the junction held 6 bases outside the gene matches. In the authors' workflow: How many nucleated cells were present was estimated from reference gene primer amplification. Data came from immunoSEQ multiplex PCR; TCRdb stores just in-frame clones and leaves some out. Clonal size and the V and J genes are those of that table, whereas D and trimming came from the DNA. The table lists fewer than 200,000 clones, approximately 90% of them singletons. What was sequenced was peripheral blood. This TCR was sampled from a woman aged 45 to 65 with acute or convalescent COVID-19. V gene TRBV3-1 (or the pseudogene TRBV3-2) combines with J gene TRBJ2-5; 10 bases are a match to TRBD2. CDR3 loop: CASSQGVAGGRETQYF. DNA for the CDR3: TGTGCCAGCAGCCAAGGAGTAGCGGGGGGTAGAGAGACCCAGTACTTC.